The 25 T cell receptor beta chains below all came from one sample that was sequenced in a study of CD8 T cells in ankylosing spondylitis. TCRdb ran MiXCR on the 5' RACE reads and lists one entry per CDR3 protein. This sample has approximately 140,000 distinct CDR3 sequences, with around two fifths found just once. Sequencing was done on a sample of synovial fluid, either unsorted or a sorted T cell fraction (not recorded which). The receptor set was obtained from a male donor with ankylosing spondylitis.

Only a few counts were recorded for this clonotype. The rearrangement joins TRBV4-3 to TRBJ2-1, with 7 bases that match TRBD2. The germline V gene has CDR1 LGHNA and CDR2 YSLEER. This CDR3 is 17 amino acids long. V dropped 0 bases and J dropped 3; count of bases not matched to a gene: 8. CDR3 protein: CASSQDMFQRDYNEQFF. The CDR3 nucleotides read TGCGCCAGCAGCCAAGATATGTTCCAGCGGGACTACAATGAGCAGTTCTTC.

The V and J genes are TRBV3-1 and TRBJ1-1; no reliable D call. Trimming shortened V by 0 bases and J by 2 bases, and 13 bases separated the two germline ends. CDR1 LGHDT and CDR2 YNNKEL come from the germline V gene (reference sequence). The CDR3 extends over 16 amino acids. Here the CDR3 reads CASSQDLEIYNTEAFF. The CDR3, as DNA: TGTGCCAGCAGCCAAGATTTAGAGATCTACAACACTGAAGCTTTCTTT.

V gene TRBV18 combines with J gene TRBJ1-3; D is unresolved. The CDR3 is made up of 12 amino acids. Trimming took 6 bases from V and 4 from J, leaving 7 bases between them. Germline V gene sequence: CDR1 KGHSH, CDR2 LQKENI. The CDR3 reads CASSVGGNTIYF. The CDR3 DNA follows: TGTGCCAGCTCGGTCGGAGGAAACACCATATATTTT.

The chain carries TRBV10-3 and TRBJ2-3; D is perhaps TRBD1 (6 bases). The CDR3 loop spans 16 amino acids. The germline gives CDR1 ENHRY, CDR2 SYGVKD. V lost 6 bases and J lost 2, with 18 bases in between. CDR3 sequence (DNA): TGTGCCATCAGCCGATCGTGGGACACCGTCACAGATACGCAGTATTTT. This encodes CAISRSWDTVTDTQYF.

The rearrangement joins TRBV28 to TRBJ2-4, with D possibly TRBD2 on 5 matching bases. Germline values: CDR1 MDHEN, CDR2 SYDVKM. The CDR3 extends over 14 amino acids. V gave up 2 bases and J gave up 8 bases, with 13 bases separating them. In DNA, the CDR3 is TGTGCCAGCAGTTTAAGTATTAGCGAGGACATTCAGTACTTC. Translating it yields CASSLSISEDIQYF. The variable domain in full, with the rest retrieved from reference TRBV28 and TRBJ2-4, is DVKVTQSSRYLVKRTGEKVFLECVQDMDHENMFWYRQDPGLGLRLIYFSYDVKMKEKGDIPEGYSVSREKKERFSLILESASTNQTSMYLCASSLSISEDIQYFGAGTRLSVL.

This clonotype was found a few times. The CDR3 reads CASSFGPNSPLHF. CDR3 nucleotides: TGTGCCAGCAGTTTTGGTCCAAATTCACCCCTCCACTTT. V is TRBV27 and J is TRBJ1-6; D gene uncertain. This CDR3 comprises 13 residues. V shed 3 bases and J shed 7 bases, with 7 bases lying between them. The germline CDR1 and CDR2 sequences are MNHEY and SMNVEV (reference sequence).

The chain couples TRBV5-1 to TRBJ2-7, with unresolved D. Trimming took off 2 bases at V and 5 bases at J, with 11 bases between the two ends. The CDR3 runs to 13 residues. Germline V gene sequence: CDR1 SGHRS, CDR2 YFSETQ. CDR3 amino acids: CASSFQEIDEQYF. The CDR3 DNA is TGCGCCAGCAGCTTTCAGGAGATCGACGAGCAGTACTTC.

This chain connects TRBV25-1 to TRBJ2-5; 15 bases match TRBD2. CDR1 and CDR2 (germline): MGHDK, SYGVNS. This CDR3 has 19 amino acids. After removal of 1 base from V and 0 bases from J, the junction contained 6 bases not matched to a gene. The CDR3 nucleotides read TGTGCCAGCAGTGAATCCGGACTAGCGGGGGGGCCTCACCAAGAGACCCAGTACTTC. It specifies CASSESGLAGGPHQETQYF.

The chain carries TRBV10-3 and TRBJ1-1; D is ambiguous. This CDR3 spans 12 amino acids. V was cut by 6 bases and J by 1 base, with 6 bases left in between. CDR1 and CDR2 from the germline V gene are ENHRY and SYGVKD. The CDR3 loop reads CAIRRGNTEAFF. CDR3 coding DNA: TGTGCCATCAGACGCGGGAACACTGAAGCTTTCTTT.

The rearrangement links TRBV3-1 to TRBJ2-1; D perhaps matches TRBD2 (6 bases). V lost 11 bases to trimming and J lost 7 bases, with 30 bases between them. Germline values: CDR1 LGHDT, CDR2 YNNKEL (reference sequence). The CDR3 is 17 residues long. CDR3 sequence: CACSHRRPEGQRNEQFF. CDR3 DNA: TGTGCCTGCTCCCATCGCCGGCCGGAGGGCCAACGTAATGAGCAGTTCTTC.

The J gene is TRBJ2-7, the V gene TRBV28; D call uncertain. From germline, CDR1 is MDHEN and CDR2 SYDVKM. The CDR3 extends over 14 amino acids. Trimming left V 3 bases short and J 1 base short, with 10 bases between. The CDR3 DNA is TGTGCCAGCAGTTTGTGGCGGTCGTCCTACGAGCAGTACTTC. Its protein is CASSLWRSSYEQYF.

The rearrangement joins TRBV6-1 to TRBJ2-5; D unclear. The CDR3 is 13 residues long. The V end was cut by 5 bases, the J end by 9 bases, with 16 bases between. The germline gives CDR1 MNHNS, CDR2 SASEGT. The CDR3 spells CASSQSEALAQYF. CDR3 sequence (DNA): TGTGCCAGCAGTCAATCCGAGGCGTTAGCCCAGTACTTC.

This clonotype showed up just a few times. The rearrangement links TRBV15 to TRBJ2-1; TRBD1 is a possible D gene (6 bases). CDR1 is LNHNV, CDR2 YYDKDF, per germline (reference sequence). The CDR3 length is 15 residues. Trimming took 6 bases from V and 0 from J, leaving 12 bases between them. The CDR3 protein is CATRKGESSYNEQFF. The CDR3 nucleotides read TGTGCCACCAGGAAGGGGGAAAGCTCCTACAATGAGCAGTTCTTC.

The genes are TRBV12-3 or TRBV12-4 and TRBJ1-6; D is perhaps TRBD1 (6 bases). The CDR3 contains 17 residues. V dropped 4 bases and J dropped 4 bases, with 17 bases sitting between them. CDR3 in DNA: TGTGCCAGCAGTTCCTGGAGGGGGTCTTTTTATAATTCACCCCTCCACTTT. Translating it yields CASSSWRGSFYNSPLHF.

This clonotype was found a few times. The chain has TRBV15 and TRBJ1-5, with D maybe TRBD1 (6 bases). V gave up 0 bases and J gave up 3 bases, with 9 bases separating them. This CDR3 is 15 amino acids long. The germline CDR1 and CDR2 sequences are LNHNV and YYDKDF (reference sequence). CDR3 nucleotides: TGTGCCACCAGCAGAGATGGACAGAACAATCAGCCCCAGCATTTT. Protein: CATSRDGQNNQPQHF.

The chain recombines TRBV20-1 with TRBJ2-7; the match to TRBD2 covers 7 bases. The CDR3 is 16 amino acids. Germline V gene sequence: CDR1 DFQATT, CDR2 SNEGSKA (reference sequence). The V gene end was trimmed by 6 bases and the J gene end by 3 bases; junction bases not matched to a gene: 17. CDR3: CSALGRSGTELYEQYF. In nucleotides, the CDR3 is TGCAGTGCCCTAGGAAGGAGCGGGACTGAGCTCTACGAGCAGTACTTC.

V and J are TRBV28 and TRBJ1-5, with D uncertain. Germline CDR1 is MDHEN and CDR2 is SYDVKM. There are 15 residues in the CDR3. The V gene lost 8 bases and the J gene lost 0 bases, with 14 bases spanning the gap. The CDR3 DNA follows: TGTGCCAGCGGAGACGGCACGTATAGCAATCAGCCCCAGCATTTT. It encodes CASGDGTYSNQPQHF.

V gene TRBV6-5 combines with J gene TRBJ2-1; possible D gene TRBD1, 5 bases. Germline V gene lookup returns CDR1 MNHEY and CDR2 SVGAGI. Trimming pared 0 bases from V and 7 bases from J, leaving 10 bases between. The CDR3 consists of 14 residues. CDR3 in DNA: TGTGCCAGCAGTTACTCTATGGGGCGGAATGAGCAGTTCTTC. Amino acids: CASSYSMGRNEQFF.

This clonotype turned up a few times. The V call is TRBV28, the J call TRBJ2-7, with 7 bases matching TRBD1. Germline V gene data show CDR1 as MDHEN and CDR2 as SYDVKM. The length of the CDR3 is 14 residues. After removal of 3 bases from V and 2 bases from J, the junction contained 4 bases not matched to a gene. The CDR3 coding sequence is TGTGCCAGCAGTTTCCATGGACAGGCCTACGAGCAGTACTTC. Translated, it gives CASSFHGQAYEQYF.

A few counts support this clonotype. The rearrangement uses TRBV4-1 and TRBJ2-2, with D unresolved. V was cut by 3 bases and J by 1 base, with 3 bases left in between. The CDR3 is 13 amino acids. Germline V gene data show CDR1 as MGHRA and CDR2 as YSYEKL. The CDR3 DNA sequence: TGCGCCAGCAGCCACAAGAACACCGGGGAGCTGTTTTTT. This encodes CASSHKNTGELFF.

This clonotype was counted a few times. The chain carries TRBV29-1 and TRBJ2-2; D is ambiguous. This CDR3 has 13 amino acids. The germline V and J ends were trimmed by 0 bases and 4 bases, with 6 bases remaining between them. Germline assignment: CDR1 SQVTM and CDR2 ANQGSEA. CDR3 region: CSVEEGSTGELFF. CDR3 sequence (DNA): TGCAGCGTTGAAGAGGGTTCCACCGGGGAGCTGTTTTTT.

V is TRBV4-3 and J is TRBJ2-1; TRBD2 might be the D (6 bases). Germline CDR1 LGHNA, CDR2 YSLEER. The ends were cut back, 0 bases at V and 6 bases at J, with 12 bases in the middle. The CDR3 runs 15 residues. In DNA, the CDR3 is TGCGCCAGCAGCCAAGAGGTACTGGAGGGCAATGAGCAGTTCTTC. This gives the protein CASSQEVLEGNEQFF.

In this sample, this clonotype turned up a few times. This chain uses TRBV12-3 or TRBV12-4 with TRBJ1-1, with D possibly matching TRBD1 (5 bases). V was trimmed by 5 bases and J by 3 bases, leaving 19 bases between them. This CDR3 has 16 amino acids. The CDR3 bases are TGTGCCAGCAGTCCCTATCGGGGCTCGGGGGACACTGAAGCTTTCTTT. Protein product: CASSPYRGSGDTEAFF.

This rearrangement joins TRBV5-6 to TRBJ1-3; a possible D gene is TRBD1 (5 bases). V lost 1 base, J lost 4 bases, and 12 bases lay in between. The CDR3 is made up of 15 amino acids. Germline CDR1 and CDR2: SGHDT and YYEEEE. DNA of the CDR3: TGTGCCAGCAGCTTGAACGGGGGTTCCGGAAACACCATATATTTT. Amino acid sequence: CASSLNGGSGNTIYF.

The chain carries TRBV12-3 or TRBV12-4 and TRBJ2-7; D possibly corresponds to TRBD1 (6 bases). V lost 2 bases and J 6 bases, leaving 14 bases between the germline ends. CDR3 length: 14 residues. CDR3 DNA sequence: TGTGCCAGCAGTTTAAAGGGGACAATCACCGAGCAGTACTTC. Its protein product is CASSLKGTITEQYF.